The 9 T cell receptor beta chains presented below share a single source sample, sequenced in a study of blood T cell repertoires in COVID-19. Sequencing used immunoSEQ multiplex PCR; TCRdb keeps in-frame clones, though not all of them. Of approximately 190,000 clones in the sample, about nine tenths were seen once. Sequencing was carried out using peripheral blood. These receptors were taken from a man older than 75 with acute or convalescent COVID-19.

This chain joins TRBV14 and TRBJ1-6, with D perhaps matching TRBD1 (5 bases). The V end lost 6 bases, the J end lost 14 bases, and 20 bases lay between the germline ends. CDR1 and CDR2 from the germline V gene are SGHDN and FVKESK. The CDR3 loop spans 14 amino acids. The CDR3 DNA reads TGTGCCAGCAGTACATGGGGCACCCGCTTTTCCCTCCACTTT. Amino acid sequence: CASSTWGTRFSLHF.

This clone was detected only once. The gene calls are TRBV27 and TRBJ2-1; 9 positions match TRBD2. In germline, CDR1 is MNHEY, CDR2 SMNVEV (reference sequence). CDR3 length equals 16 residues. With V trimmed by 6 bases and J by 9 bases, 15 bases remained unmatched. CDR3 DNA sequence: TGTGCCAGCAGACGCATCCCGGCGGGAGGGTCCGGTGAGCAGTTCTTC. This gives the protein CASRRIPAGGSGEQFF.

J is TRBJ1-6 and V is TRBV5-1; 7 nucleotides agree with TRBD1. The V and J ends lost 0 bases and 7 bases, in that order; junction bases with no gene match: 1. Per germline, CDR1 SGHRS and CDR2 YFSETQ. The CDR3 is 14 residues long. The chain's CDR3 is CASSLEGANSPLHF. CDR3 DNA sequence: TGCGCCAGCAGCTTGGAGGGGGCAAATTCACCCCTCCACTTT.

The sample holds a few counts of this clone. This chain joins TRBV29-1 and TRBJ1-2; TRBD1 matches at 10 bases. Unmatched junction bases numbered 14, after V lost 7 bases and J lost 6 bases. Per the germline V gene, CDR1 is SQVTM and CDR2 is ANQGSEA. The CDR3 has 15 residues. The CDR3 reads CSATVSTGGEDGYTF. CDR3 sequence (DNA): TGCAGCGCTACTGTTTCGACAGGGGGCGAGGATGGCTACACCTTC.

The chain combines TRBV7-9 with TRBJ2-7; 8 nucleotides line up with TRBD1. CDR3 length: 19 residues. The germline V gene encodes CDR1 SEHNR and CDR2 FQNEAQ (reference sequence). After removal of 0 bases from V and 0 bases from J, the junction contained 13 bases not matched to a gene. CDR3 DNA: TGTGCCAGCAGCTTAGCTACGACCTCGGGACAGGCTTCCTCCTACGAGCAGTACTTC. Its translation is CASSLATTSGQASSYEQYF. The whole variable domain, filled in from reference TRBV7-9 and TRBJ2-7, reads DTGVSQNPRHKITKRGQNVTFRCDPISEHNRLYWYRQTLGQGPEFLTYFQNEAQLEKSRLLSDRFSAERPKGSFSTLEIQRTEQGDSAMYLCASSLATTSGQASSYEQYFGPGTRLTVT.

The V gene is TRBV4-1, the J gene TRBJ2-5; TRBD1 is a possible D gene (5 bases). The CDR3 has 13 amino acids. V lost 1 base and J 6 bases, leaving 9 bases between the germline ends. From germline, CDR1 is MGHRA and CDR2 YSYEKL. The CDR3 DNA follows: TGCGCCAGCAGCCAAGGAGACAGAAAGACCCAGTACTTC. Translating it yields CASSQGDRKTQYF.

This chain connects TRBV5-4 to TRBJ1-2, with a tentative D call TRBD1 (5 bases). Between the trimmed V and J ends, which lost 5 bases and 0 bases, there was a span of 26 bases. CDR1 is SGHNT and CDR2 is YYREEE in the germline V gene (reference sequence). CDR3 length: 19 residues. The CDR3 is CASSLEPGLVGLSNYGYTF. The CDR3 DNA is TGTGCCAGCAGTTTAGAGCCGGGACTGGTGGGTCTTTCTAACTATGGCTACACCTTC.

CDR3 bases: TGTGCCAGCTCCCCAGGACAGGGGGTTAGATATGGCTACACCTTC. Translating gives CASSPGQGVRYGYTF. The chain couples TRBV18 to TRBJ1-2; TRBD1 aligns across 10 bases. The CDR3 is made up of 15 amino acids. CDR1 and CDR2 (germline): KGHSH, LQKENI. With 6 bases clipped from V and 5 bases from J, the junction kept 9 bases outside the gene matches.

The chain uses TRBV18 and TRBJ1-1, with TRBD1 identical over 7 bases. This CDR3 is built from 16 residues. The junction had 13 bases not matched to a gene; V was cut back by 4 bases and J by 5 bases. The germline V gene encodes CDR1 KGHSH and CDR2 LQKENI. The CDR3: CASSQQGWASRTEAFF. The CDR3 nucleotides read TGTGCCAGCTCACAACAGGGGTGGGCCTCAAGAACTGAAGCTTTCTTT.